The TCR beta chain described here comes from a study of cytomegalovirus exposure and HLA in healthy donors. TCRdb's table, derived via immunoSEQ multiplex PCR, lists solely in-frame clones and lacks some. The profile covers fewer than 85,000 clones, with roughly 89% appearing a single time and 3.8% taken by the ten largest. The germline V gene encodes CDR1 LGHNA and CDR2 YNFKEQ. V was cut by 2 bases and J by 2 bases, with 10 bases left in between. CDR3 length: 14 residues. This chain joins TRBV4-2 and TRBJ2-7; tentative D call: TRBD2 (6 bases). Sequences were obtained from PBMCs. The receptor was derived from a woman between 18 and 29 years old in good health and CMV-seropositive. The CDR3 reads CASSQPGLPYEQYF. As DNA, the CDR3 is TGTGCCAGCAGCCAACCGGGACTCCCCTACGAGCAGTACTTC.